This T cell receptor beta chain was retrieved from a study of chemoradiotherapy in HPV16-positive cancers. Study background: Candidate HPV-specific clones and shared TCR motifs came from a couple of HPV16-positive patients.

Findings and caveats of the study: Better recurrence-free survival went with HPV-responsive T-cell expansion in HPV16-positive patients.

Repertoires were sampled repeatedly during chemoradiotherapy. With respect to this clone: Antigen specificity is unknown.

The CDR3 is 14 amino acids. Looked up from germline, CDR1 is MNHNS and CDR2 is SASEGT. V dropped 6 bases and J dropped 0 bases, with 9 bases sitting between them. The protocol was immunoSEQ multiplex PCR, while the TCRdb copy is restricted to in-frame clones and leaves out a portion. This sample has around 4,900 clones, with 70% to 90% found just once. This rearrangement joins TRBV6-1 to TRBJ2-4; D is possibly TRBD2 (6 bases). The clonotype was recovered from a human donor with HPV-associated anogenital cancer. Here the sequenced sample was blood, taken from a patient who underwent chemoradiotherapy. As DNA, the CDR3 is TGTGCCAGCAGGGAGGGACCAGCCAAAAACATTCAGTACTTC. Protein sequence: CASREGPAKNIQYF.